This T cell receptor (beta chain) derives from a study of cytomegalovirus exposure and HLA in healthy donors. Whole-study findings and limits: Researchers catalogued 164 TCR beta chains as cytomegalovirus-associated. There were several of the most significant clusters that appeared linked to common viral pathogens in a later analysis. In a later analysis, specific HLA alleles were associated with around 17,000 TCR beta sequences at a 0.05 false discovery rate. It was shown in a later analysis that HLA-associated TCR beta chains were more clonally expanded than other, equally common chains.

As for this clone: As yet, its antigen is unknown.

The PCR contained 60 Vbeta and 13 Jbeta primers. Only in-frame clones appear in the TCRdb table, and some are missing; sequencing was by immunoSEQ multiplex PCR. This sample has around 58,000 clones, with about three quarters found just once. The CDR3 extends over 15 amino acids. V was clipped by 6 bases and J by 7 bases, with 18 bases between them. Germline CDR1 and CDR2: MDHEN and SYDVKM. Sample: PBMCs. The chain joins TRBV28 to TRBJ1-4; D perhaps matches TRBD1 (5 bases). This sequence originates from a female donor in good health and CMV-seronegative. The CDR3 spells CASSRLGGVSEKLFF. The CDR3 DNA follows: TGTGCCAGCAGCCGCCTGGGGGGGGTGAGTGAAAAACTGTTTTTT.